This TCR beta chain appears in the sequencing data of a study of blood T cell repertoires in COVID-19. Study overall: Some COVID-19 samples were acute and others convalescent; all came from the United States, Italy and Spain. T cells, B-cell-depleted T cells, or PBMCs supplied cDNA or gDNA.

This CDR3 has 15 residues. CDR1 is KGHSH and CDR2 is LQKENI in the germline V gene. With 2 bases removed from V and 0 bases from J, the gap between germline ends came to 8 bases. In the study's own analysis: By means of reference gene primer amplification, nucleated cell counts were estimated. Clones were sequenced by immunoSEQ multiplex PCR, and TCRdb holds only the in-frame ones, with some missing. Clone size and the V and J calls come from that table; the DNA yielded D and trimming. The table has about 140,000 clones, roughly 80% seen once. The clonotype originates from a woman of 80 years or more with acute or convalescent COVID-19. The sample was peripheral blood. The chain couples TRBV18 to TRBJ2-1; tentative D call: TRBD2 (5 bases). CDR3 nucleotide sequence: TGTGCCAGCTCACCAGTGGGGAGCTCCTACAATGAGCAGTTCTTC. Translation gives CASSPVGSSYNEQFF.